Shown below are 26 T cell receptor beta chains from a single sample sequenced in a study of glioma-infiltrating T cells (dated by TCRdb to 2016 to 2018). TCRdb shows the sequencer as Illumina MiSeq. The iRepertoire nested amplicon-rescue multiplex PCR (arm-PCR) platform was used to amplify TCR alpha and beta CDR3 regions from RNA. TCRdb applied fastp at Q25 and MiXCR to the public reads, then kept only in-frame beta chains. Every CDR3 protein is listed once, alongside the most common genes and DNA of its rows. The sample table holds over 80,000 distinct CDR3 sequences, of which roughly 37% were seen once. The ten largest clones add up to around two fifths of the sample. Sample: glioma tissue, nonneoplastic brain tissue, or PBMCs (not recorded which). These receptors were taken from a human donor with low-grade glioma or glioblastoma, undergoing nonglioma brain surgery, or in good health (not recorded which).

Ten or more counts support this clonotype. V gene TRBV20-1 combines with J gene TRBJ2-7, with 9 nucleotides matching TRBD1. With V trimmed by 6 bases and J by 3 bases, 9 bases remained unmatched. Germline CDR1 is DFQATT and CDR2 is SNEGSKA (reference sequence). CDR3 length equals 14 residues. CDR3 region: CSAEPDRGGYEQYF. As DNA, the CDR3 is TGCAGTGCGGAACCGGACAGGGGAGGCTACGAGCAGTACTTC.

This clonotype has a count of ten or more. The chain is built from TRBV2 and TRBJ2-3; 8 nucleotides line up with TRBD2. Germline values: CDR1 SNHLY, CDR2 FYNNEI. V lost 3 bases and J lost 2; bases outside the gene matches: 7. This CDR3 has 16 residues. This CDR3 reads CASSDPAGGTTDTQYF. Here the CDR3 DNA reads TGTGCCAGCAGTGATCCGGCGGGGGGAACCACAGATACGCAGTATTTT.

As to this clonotype: This may be a read error: a much more frequent sequence differs by one nucleotide. CDR3: CASILDRRANTEAFF. The CDR3 bases are TGTGCCAGCATCTTAGACAGGAGAGCAAACACTGAAGCTTTCTTT. The chain has TRBV7-9 and TRBJ1-1; perhaps TRBD1 as D (6 bases). Germline-derived CDR1 and CDR2 are SEHNR and FQNEAQ (reference sequence). The CDR3 contains 15 residues.

The sample holds one count of this clonotype. The genes are TRBV20-1 and TRBJ2-1; perhaps TRBD2 as D (5 bases). Germline CDR1 reads DFQATT; CDR2 reads SNEGSKA (reference sequence). This CDR3 is built from 14 residues. Here the CDR3 reads CSSSLEGAYNEQFF. Here the CDR3 DNA reads TGCAGCAGTAGCCTAGAGGGAGCATACAATGAGCAGTTCTTC.

Details on this clonotype: This may stem from a read error, because a much larger clone lies one nucleotide away. The chain combines TRBV7-3 with TRBJ2-2, with a tentative D call TRBD2 (6 bases). Germline V gives CDR1 SGHTA, CDR2 FQGTGA. With 2 bases removed from V and 10 bases from J, the gap between germline ends came to 11 bases. This CDR3 has 13 amino acids. As DNA, the CDR3 is TGTGCCAGCAGCTTATCGGGAGCCGAGGAGCTGTTTTTT. Its translation: CASSLSGAEELFF.

Comment on this clonotype: A read error may account for a junction end that differs from germline. V gene TRBV7-9 combines with J gene TRBJ2-3; a possible D gene is TRBD2 (6 bases). This CDR3 is built from 16 residues. Germline CDR1 is SEHNR and CDR2 is FQNEAQ (reference sequence). The CDR3 loop is CASSRTGTGMGDTQYF. In DNA form, the CDR3 reads TGTGCCAGCAGCCGCACCGGGACTGGCATGGGGGATACGCAGTATTTC.

This clonotype occurred many times. The chain is built from TRBV5-1 and TRBJ2-1; no clear D. V lost 0 bases and J 7 bases, leaving 11 bases between the germline ends. The CDR3 sequence is 14 residues long. CDR1 and CDR2 (germline): SGHRS, YFSETQ. This chain's CDR3 is CASSLAMGPNEQFF. The CDR3, as DNA: TGCGCCAGCAGCTTGGCCATGGGTCCGAATGAGCAGTTCTTC.

The chain is built from TRBV7-2 and TRBJ2-3, with TRBD2 matching 7 bases. CDR3 length equals 15 residues. Germline lookup yields CDR1 SGHTA and CDR2 FQGNSA. V was clipped by 2 bases and J by 1 base; unmatched bases: 3. The CDR3 protein is CASSLFLAGTDTQYF. In nucleotides, the CDR3 is TGTGCCAGCAGCTTATTTCTAGCGGGCACAGATACGCAGTATTTT.

This clonotype was found once. This may stem from a read error, because a much larger clone lies one nucleotide away. The chain combines TRBV16 with TRBJ2-1, with D possibly being TRBD1 or TRBD2 (5 bases each). Germline CDR1 is KGHSY and CDR2 is FQNENV. The CDR3 loop spans 12 amino acids. The V gene lost 2 bases and the J gene lost 13 bases, with 12 bases spanning the gap. The CDR3 sequence: CASSQEGRIQFF. CDR3 coding DNA: TGTGCCAGCAGCCAAGAGGGACGCATTCAGTTCTTC.

This clonotype has ten or more counts. The chain uses TRBV7-3 and TRBJ2-2; the match to TRBD2 covers 10 bases. Per the germline V gene, CDR1 is SGHTA and CDR2 is FQGTGA. Trimming at V came to 6 bases and at J to 0 bases, leaving 7 bases not matched to a gene. CDR3 length: 17 amino acids. The CDR3 is CASRHILAGSNTGELFF. CDR3 sequence (DNA): TGTGCCAGCAGACACATACTAGCGGGATCGAACACCGGGGAGCTGTTTTTT.

This clonotype was observed at least ten times. The chain joins TRBV5-1 to TRBJ2-3, with no clear D. Germline lookup yields CDR1 SGHRS and CDR2 YFSETQ. This CDR3 is built from 11 residues. V lost 0 bases, J lost 5 bases, and 1 base lay in between. CDR3 in amino acids: CASSLEDTQYF. CDR3 DNA sequence: TGCGCCAGCAGCTTGGAAGATACGCAGTATTTT. Based on the CDR3 plus reference TRBV5-1 and TRBJ2-3, the full variable domain is KAGVTQTPRYLIKTRGQQVTLSCSPISGHRSVSWYQQTPGQGLQFLFEYFSETQRNKGNFPGRFSGRQFSNSRSEMNVSTLELGDSALYLCASSLEDTQYFGPGTRLTVL.

This clonotype has a count of ten or more. The chain carries TRBV11-3 and TRBJ2-3, with a weak D call TRBD1 (6 bases). Trimming pared 3 bases from V and 10 bases from J, leaving 11 bases between. The germline CDR1 and CDR2 sequences are SGHNT and YENEEA. The CDR3 sequence is 12 residues long. This CDR3 is CASSFRGDSQYF. CDR3 coding DNA: TGTGCCAGCAGCTTCAGGGGTGACTCGCAGTATTTT. Drawing the rest from reference TRBV11-3 and TRBJ2-3, the complete variable domain is EAGVVQSPRYKIIEKKQPVAFWCNPISGHNTLYWYLQNLGQGPELLIRYENEEAVDDSQLPKDRFSAERLKGVDSTLKIQPAELGDSAVYLCASSFRGDSQYFGPGTRLTVL.

This clonotype was counted a few times. The V gene is TRBV29-1, the J gene TRBJ2-1; tentative D call: TRBD1 (6 bases). Germline V gene sequence: CDR1 SQVTM, CDR2 ANQGSEA. The CDR3 totals 13 residues. The V end was cut by 1 base, the J end by 7 bases, with 11 bases between. CDR3 nucleotides: TGCAGCGTTGAAGGGGGGCAGACAAATGAGCAGTTCTTC. This sequence encodes CSVEGGQTNEQFF.

As regards this clonotype: Sequence at one end of the junction differs from germline and may be a read error. The CDR3: CGSRASGGKREQYF. DNA for the CDR3: TGTGGCAGCAGGGCTAGCGGGGGGAAGCGGGAGCAGTACTTC. The chain is built from TRBV6-2 or TRBV6-3 and TRBJ2-7; 11 bases map to TRBD2. CDR3 length equals 14 residues. Germline assignment: CDR1 MNHEY and CDR2 SVGEGT.

The chain has TRBV6-5 and TRBJ2-5, with TRBD2 as a possible D gene (7 bases). V lost 6 bases and J lost 1, with 12 bases in between. CDR3 length: 14 residues. Germline CDR1 reads MNHEY; CDR2 reads SVGAGI. The CDR3 protein is CASSLGGRQETQYF. The CDR3, as DNA: TGTGCCAGCAGCTTGGGGGGGCGCCAAGAGACCCAGTACTTC.

The chain joins TRBV12-3 or TRBV12-4 to TRBJ2-1; D unclear. The CDR3 has 17 amino acids. The V and J ends lost 5 bases and 0 bases respectively, with 17 bases between them. CDR3 in amino acids: CASSTQMDRGSYNEQFF. CDR3 nucleotides: TGTGCCAGCAGTACTCAAATGGACCGAGGCTCCTACAATGAGCAGTTCTTC.

Written as DNA, the CDR3 is TGTGCCAGCAGCTCAACCAAAGTCAGGCAAGAGACCCAGTACTTC. Translation gives CASSSTKVRQETQYF. The J gene is TRBJ2-5, the V gene TRBV7-6; D call uncertain. CDR3 size: 15 residues. Germline CDR1 is SGHVS and CDR2 is FNYEAQ. V was pared by 4 bases and J by 2 bases, with 14 bases between.

This clonotype was observed at least ten times. V gene TRBV7-2 combines with J gene TRBJ2-6; no reliable D call. CDR3 length: 16 amino acids. V dropped 5 bases and J dropped 0 bases, with 11 bases sitting between them. Germline V CDR1 and CDR2: SGHTA, FQGNSA. This CDR3 is CASSGIGVSGANVLTF. Written as DNA, the CDR3 is TGTGCCAGCAGCGGAATTGGGGTCTCTGGGGCCAACGTCCTGACTTTC.

Worth noting for this clonotype: A much larger clone differs by one base, so this may be a read error. The rearrangement uses TRBV30 and TRBJ1-5; no clear D. The CDR3 loop spans 13 amino acids. CDR1 and CDR2 from the germline V gene are GTSNPN and SVGIG (reference sequence). The CDR3 nucleotides are TGTGCCTGGAGTTTAAGTCCCAATCAGCCCCATCATTTT. It is translated as CAWSLSPNQPHHF.

The chain uses TRBV9 and TRBJ2-2; TRBD2 aligns across 9 bases. The CDR3 covers 15 residues. The germline gives CDR1 SGDLS, CDR2 YYNGEE. Unmatched junction bases numbered 7, after V lost 4 bases and J lost 6 bases. DNA of the CDR3: TGTGCCAGCAGCACCCCGCGGGGGGGACCCGGGGAGCTGTTTTTT. As protein: CASSTPRGGPGELFF. Full variable domain (missing parts from reference TRBV9 and TRBJ2-2): DSGVTQTPKHLITATGQRVTLRCSPRSGDLSVYWYQQSLDQGLQFLIQYYNGEERAKGNILERFSAQQFPDLHSELNLSSLELGDSALYFCASSTPRGGPGELFFGEGSRLTVL.

Details on this clonotype: Being one base from a much bigger clone, this may be a read error. This chain connects TRBV5-1 to TRBJ2-7, with 7 bases matching TRBD1. The germline gives CDR1 SGHRS, CDR2 YFSETQ. There are 14 residues in the CDR3. J gave up 9 bases and V 4 bases, and 13 bases lay outside the gene matches. CDR3 in DNA: TGCGCCAGCAGCATTGACAGGGCCTTCGGCGGGCAGTACTTC. This sequence encodes CASSIDRAFGGQYF. Filled out from reference TRBV5-1 and TRBJ2-7, the complete variable domain reads KAGVTQTPRYLIKTRGQQVTLSCSPISGHRSVSWYQQTPGQGLQFLFEYFSETQRNKGNFPGRFSGRQFSNSRSEMNVSTLELGDSALYLCASSIDRAFGGQYFGPGTRLTVT.

This clonotype was detected many times. The rearrangement uses TRBV27 and TRBJ2-5, with 15 bases fitting TRBD2. From germline, CDR1 is MNHEY and CDR2 SMNVEV (reference sequence). The CDR3 runs 18 residues. V gave up 7 bases and J gave up 5 bases; unmatched junction bases: 14. CDR3 bases: TGTGCCAGCATGGCGTTTACCGGGACTAGCGGGAGGTTGGAGACCCAGTACTTC. Protein: CASMAFTGTSGRLETQYF.

Worth noting for this clonotype: The junction departs from germline at one end; a sequencing error may be responsible. The V call is TRBV4-2, the J call TRBJ1-6; no reliable D call. The CDR3 consists of 13 residues. Germline loops: CDR1 LGHNA, CDR2 YNFKEQ. CDR3 protein: CASSRTSSSPLRF. For the CDR3, the DNA is TGTGCCAGCAGTCGGACCAGCTCCTCCCCCCTCCGCTTT.

This clonotype was counted many times. The chain has TRBV20-1 and TRBJ1-6, with D perhaps TRBD1 (5 bases). From germline, CDR1 is DFQATT and CDR2 SNEGSKA (reference sequence). The CDR3 sequence is 15 residues long. Trimming removed 0 bases from V and 7 bases from J, with 13 bases in between. The CDR3, as DNA: TGCAGTGCTAGAGAACAAAAGGGGATGAATTCACCCCTCCACTTT. This encodes CSAREQKGMNSPLHF.

At least ten counts were recorded for this clonotype. V usage is TRBV2 and J usage is TRBJ2-7, with 8 nucleotides matching TRBD1. V shed 10 bases and J 1 base; nucleotides not matched to a gene: 6. The germline CDR1 and CDR2 sequences are SNHLY and FYNNEI. This CDR3 has 13 residues. The DNA of the CDR3 is TGTGCCAACTCGGGACAGGTTTCCTACGAGCAGTACTTC. Amino acids: CANSGQVSYEQYF.

At least ten counts were recorded for this clonotype. V usage is TRBV25-1 and J usage is TRBJ2-5, with 14 bases that match TRBD2. With 0 bases clipped from V and 4 bases from J, the junction kept 7 bases outside the gene matches. Germline CDR1 and CDR2: MGHDK and SYGVNS. The CDR3 has 18 amino acids. CDR3 DNA: TGTGCCAGCAGTGAATATCGGGGGACTAGCGGGGGAAGAGAGACCCAGTACTTC. Translation: CASSEYRGTSGGRETQYF.